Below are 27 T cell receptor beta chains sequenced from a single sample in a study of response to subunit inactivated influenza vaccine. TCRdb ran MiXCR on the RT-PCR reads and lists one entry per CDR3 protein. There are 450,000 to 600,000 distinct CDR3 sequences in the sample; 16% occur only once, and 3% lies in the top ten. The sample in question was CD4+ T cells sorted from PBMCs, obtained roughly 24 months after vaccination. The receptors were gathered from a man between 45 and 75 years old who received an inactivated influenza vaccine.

CDR3 residues: CASSEEYSYNEQFF. The DNA for the CDR3 is TGTGCCAGCAGTGAGGAGTACTCCTACAATGAGCAGTTCTTC. The rearrangement uses TRBV2 and TRBJ2-1; unclear D gene. The V end lost 3 bases, the J end lost 0 bases, and 6 bases lay between the germline ends. Germline assignment: CDR1 SNHLY and CDR2 FYNNEI. This CDR3 spans 14 amino acids.

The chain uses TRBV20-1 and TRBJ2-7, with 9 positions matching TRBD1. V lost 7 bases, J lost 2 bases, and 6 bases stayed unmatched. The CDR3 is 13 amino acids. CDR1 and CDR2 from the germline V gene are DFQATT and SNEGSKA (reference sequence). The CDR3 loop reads CSVMGQGTYEQYF. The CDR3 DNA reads TGCAGTGTAATGGGACAGGGTACCTACGAGCAGTACTTC.

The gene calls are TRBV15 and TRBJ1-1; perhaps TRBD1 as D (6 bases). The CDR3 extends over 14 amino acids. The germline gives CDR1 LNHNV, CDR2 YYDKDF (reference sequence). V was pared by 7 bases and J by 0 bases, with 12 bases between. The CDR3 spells CATTLQGLNTEAFF. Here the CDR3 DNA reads TGTGCCACCACTCTGCAGGGGTTGAACACTGAAGCTTTCTTT.

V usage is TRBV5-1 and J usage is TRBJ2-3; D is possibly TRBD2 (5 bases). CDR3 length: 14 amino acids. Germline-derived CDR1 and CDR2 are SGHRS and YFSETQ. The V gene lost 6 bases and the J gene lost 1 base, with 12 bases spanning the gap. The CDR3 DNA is TGCGCCAGCAATGGCGGGCCCGGCACAGATACGCAGTATTTT. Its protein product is CASNGGPGTDTQYF.

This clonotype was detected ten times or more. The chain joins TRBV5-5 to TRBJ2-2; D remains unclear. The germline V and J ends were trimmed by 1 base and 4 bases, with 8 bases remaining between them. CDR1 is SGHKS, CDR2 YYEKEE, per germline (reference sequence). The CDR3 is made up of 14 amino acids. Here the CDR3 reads CASSLRASTGELFF. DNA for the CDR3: TGTGCCAGCAGCTTGAGGGCAAGCACCGGGGAGCTGTTTTTT. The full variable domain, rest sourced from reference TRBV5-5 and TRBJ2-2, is DAGVTQSPTHLIKTRGQQVTLRCSPISGHKSVSWYQQVLGQGPQFIFQYYEKEERGRGNFPDRFSARQFPNYSSELNVNALLLGDSALYLCASSLRASTGELFFGEGSRLTVL.

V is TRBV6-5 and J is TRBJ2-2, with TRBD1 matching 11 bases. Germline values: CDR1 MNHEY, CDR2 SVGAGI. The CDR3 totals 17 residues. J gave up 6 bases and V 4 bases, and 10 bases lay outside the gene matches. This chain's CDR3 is CASSSRTGGPDAGELFF. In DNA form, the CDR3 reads TGTGCCAGCAGTTCCCGGACAGGGGGCCCGGATGCCGGGGAGCTGTTTTTT.

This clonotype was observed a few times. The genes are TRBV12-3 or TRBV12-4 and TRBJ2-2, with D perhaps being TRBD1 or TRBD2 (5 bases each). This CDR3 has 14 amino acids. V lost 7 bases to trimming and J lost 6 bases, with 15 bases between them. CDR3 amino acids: CASKGGQFSGELFF. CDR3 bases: TGTGCCAGCAAAGGAGGACAATTTTCCGGGGAGCTGTTTTTT.

The DNA of the CDR3 is TGTGCCAGCAGTGTACGGTGGGTGGAGGAGCAGTACTTC. This gives the protein CASSVRWVEEQYF. This chain uses TRBV2 with TRBJ2-7; unclear D gene. V was cut by 4 bases and J by 7 bases, with 14 bases left in between. The CDR3 is 13 amino acids. CDR1 and CDR2 from the germline V gene are SNHLY and FYNNEI.

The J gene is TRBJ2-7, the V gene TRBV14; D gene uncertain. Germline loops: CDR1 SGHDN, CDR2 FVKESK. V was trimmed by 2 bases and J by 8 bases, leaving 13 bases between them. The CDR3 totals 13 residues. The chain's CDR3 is CASSQSPVQQQYF. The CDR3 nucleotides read TGTGCCAGCAGCCAATCCCCCGTGCAACAGCAGTACTTC.

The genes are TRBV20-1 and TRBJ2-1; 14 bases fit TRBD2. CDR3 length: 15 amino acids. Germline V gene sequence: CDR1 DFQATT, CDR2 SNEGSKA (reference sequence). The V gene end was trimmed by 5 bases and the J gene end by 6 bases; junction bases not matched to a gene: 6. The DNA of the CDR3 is TGCAGTGCTCACCACGGGACTAGCGGGAGCAATGAGCAGTTCTTC. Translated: CSAHHGTSGSNEQFF.

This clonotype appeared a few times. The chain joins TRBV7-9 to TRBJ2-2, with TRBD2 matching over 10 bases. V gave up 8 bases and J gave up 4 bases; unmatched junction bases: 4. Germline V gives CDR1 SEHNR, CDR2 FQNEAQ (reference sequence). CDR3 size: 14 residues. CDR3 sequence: CASLAGETTGELFF. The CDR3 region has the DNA TGTGCCAGCCTAGCGGGGGAGACCACCGGGGAGCTGTTTTTT.

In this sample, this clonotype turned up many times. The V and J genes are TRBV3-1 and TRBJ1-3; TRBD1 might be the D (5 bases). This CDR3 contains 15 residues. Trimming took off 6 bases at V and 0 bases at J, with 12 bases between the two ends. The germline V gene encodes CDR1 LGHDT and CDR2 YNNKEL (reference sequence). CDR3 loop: CASSKAQGSGNTIYF. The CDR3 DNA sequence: TGTGCCAGCAGTAAGGCCCAGGGCTCTGGAAACACCATATATTTT.

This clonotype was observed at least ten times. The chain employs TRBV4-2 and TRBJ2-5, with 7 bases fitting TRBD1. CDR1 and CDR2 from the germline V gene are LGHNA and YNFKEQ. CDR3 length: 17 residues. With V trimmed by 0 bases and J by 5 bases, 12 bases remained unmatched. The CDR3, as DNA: TGTGCCAGCAGCCAAGAAAGCGCCGGACAGGTCGGGGAGACCCAGTACTTC. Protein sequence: CASSQESAGQVGETQYF.

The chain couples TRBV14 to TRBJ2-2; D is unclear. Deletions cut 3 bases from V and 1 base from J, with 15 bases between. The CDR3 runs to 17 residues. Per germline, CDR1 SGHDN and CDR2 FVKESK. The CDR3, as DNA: TGTGCCAGCAGCCATCTCAGACTGGCCGTGAACACCGGGGAGCTGTTTTTT. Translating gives CASSHLRLAVNTGELFF.

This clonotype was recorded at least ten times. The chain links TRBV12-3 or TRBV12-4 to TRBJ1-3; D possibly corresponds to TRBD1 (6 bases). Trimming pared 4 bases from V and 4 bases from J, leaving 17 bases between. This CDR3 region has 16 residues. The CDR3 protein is CASSSFYGTTGNTIYF. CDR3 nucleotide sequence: TGTGCCAGCAGTTCTTTCTACGGGACAACCGGAAACACCATATATTTT.

This chain's CDR3 is CASSFEEASPLHF. CDR3 in DNA: TGTGCCAGCAGTTTTGAGGAAGCTTCACCCCTCCACTTT. The chain has TRBV12-3 or TRBV12-4 and TRBJ1-6; D is ambiguous. The ends were cut back, 3 bases at V and 9 bases at J, with 9 bases in the middle. This CDR3 region has 13 residues.

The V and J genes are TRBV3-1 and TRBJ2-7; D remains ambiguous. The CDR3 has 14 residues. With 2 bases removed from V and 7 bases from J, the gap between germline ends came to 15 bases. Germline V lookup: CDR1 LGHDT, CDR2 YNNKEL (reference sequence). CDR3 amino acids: CASSQRAGSREQYF. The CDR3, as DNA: TGTGCCAGCAGCCAAAGAGCTGGGTCGAGGGAGCAGTACTTC.

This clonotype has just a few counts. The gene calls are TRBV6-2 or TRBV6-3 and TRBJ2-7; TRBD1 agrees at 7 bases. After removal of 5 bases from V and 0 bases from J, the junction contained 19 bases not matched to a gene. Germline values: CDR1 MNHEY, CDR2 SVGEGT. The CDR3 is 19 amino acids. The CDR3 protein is CASSQSRDRGYFSSYEQYF. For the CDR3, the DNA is TGTGCCAGCAGTCAATCCCGGGACAGAGGCTACTTTAGCTCCTACGAGCAGTACTTC.

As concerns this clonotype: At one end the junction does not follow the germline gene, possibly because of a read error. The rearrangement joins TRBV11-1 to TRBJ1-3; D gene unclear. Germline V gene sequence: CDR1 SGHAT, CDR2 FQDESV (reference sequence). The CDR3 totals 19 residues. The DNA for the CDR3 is TGTGACAGCAGCCCCCTGAATGGGGAGACGCGCTCTTCTGGAAACACCATATATTTT. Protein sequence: CDSSPLNGETRSSGNTIYF.

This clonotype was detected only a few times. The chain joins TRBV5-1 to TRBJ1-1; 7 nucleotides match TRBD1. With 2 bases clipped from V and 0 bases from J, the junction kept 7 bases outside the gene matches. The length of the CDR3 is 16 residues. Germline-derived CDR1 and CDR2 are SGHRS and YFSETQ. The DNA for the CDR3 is TGCGCCAGCAGCTTAGAGGGGGACAGCATGAACACTGAAGCTTTCTTT. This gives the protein CASSLEGDSMNTEAFF.

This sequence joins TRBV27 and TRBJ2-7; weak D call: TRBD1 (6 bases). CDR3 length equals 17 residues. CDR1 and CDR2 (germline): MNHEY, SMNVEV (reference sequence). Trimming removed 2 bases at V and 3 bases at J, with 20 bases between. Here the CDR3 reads CASSLPRTVCAFYEQYF. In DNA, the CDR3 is TGTGCCAGCAGTTTACCCCGGACAGTTTGTGCTTTCTACGAGCAGTACTTC.

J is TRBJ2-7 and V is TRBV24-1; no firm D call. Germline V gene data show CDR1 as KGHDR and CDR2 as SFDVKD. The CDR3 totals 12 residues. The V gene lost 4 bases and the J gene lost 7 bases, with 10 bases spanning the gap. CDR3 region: CATSDSTGEQYF. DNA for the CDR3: TGTGCCACCAGTGACTCGACTGGAGAGCAGTACTTC.

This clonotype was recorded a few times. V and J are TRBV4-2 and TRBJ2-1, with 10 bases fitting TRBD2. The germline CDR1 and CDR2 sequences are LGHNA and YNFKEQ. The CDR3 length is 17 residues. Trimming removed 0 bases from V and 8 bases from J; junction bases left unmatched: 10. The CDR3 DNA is TGTGCCAGCAGCCAAGACCGGCTAGCGGGGGTAGGGGATGAGCAGTTCTTC. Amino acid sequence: CASSQDRLAGVGDEQFF.

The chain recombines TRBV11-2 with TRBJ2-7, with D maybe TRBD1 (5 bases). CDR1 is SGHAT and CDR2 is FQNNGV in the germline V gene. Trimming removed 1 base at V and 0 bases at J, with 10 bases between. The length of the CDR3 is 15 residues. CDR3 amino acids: CASSLASDSSYEQYF. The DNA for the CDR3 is TGTGCCAGCAGCTTAGCATCCGACAGCTCCTACGAGCAGTACTTC.

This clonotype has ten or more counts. Here the CDR3 reads CAISESRTGSETQYF. DNA of the CDR3: TGTGCCATCAGTGAGTCCCGGACAGGCTCGGAGACCCAGTACTTC. The chain combines TRBV10-3 with TRBJ2-5, with 7 bases that match TRBD1. The V and J ends lost 0 bases and 5 bases, in that order; junction bases with no gene match: 6. The V gene's germline CDR1 is ENHRY and CDR2 SYGVKD. The CDR3 is 15 amino acids.

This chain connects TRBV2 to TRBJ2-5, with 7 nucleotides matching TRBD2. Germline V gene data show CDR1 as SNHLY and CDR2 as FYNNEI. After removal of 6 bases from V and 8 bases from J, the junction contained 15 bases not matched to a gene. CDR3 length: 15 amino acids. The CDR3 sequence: CASSPNRGEKRTQYF. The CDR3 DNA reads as TGTGCCAGCAGCCCAAACCGGGGGGAGAAGAGAACCCAGTACTTC.

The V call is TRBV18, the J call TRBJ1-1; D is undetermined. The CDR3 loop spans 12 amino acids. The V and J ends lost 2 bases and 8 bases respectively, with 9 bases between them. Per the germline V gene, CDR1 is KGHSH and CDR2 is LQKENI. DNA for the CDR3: TGTGCCAGCTCACCAAGGACCGCCGAAGCTTTCTTT. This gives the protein CASSPRTAEAFF.